The 15 T cell receptor beta chains below all came from one sample that was sequenced in a study of OX40 agonist ivuxolimab in advanced cancers. TCRdb keeps only in-frame clones here, not all; method: immunoSEQ multiplex PCR. The sample lists tens of thousands of clones, about 90% occurring once. The specimen was CD4+ or CD8+ T cells sorted from blood, collected in a trial of the OX40 agonist ivuxolimab. All receptors derive from an adult with an advanced solid tumor such as melanoma, head and neck, liver or kidney cancer.

This clone was seen once. This sequence joins TRBV18 and TRBJ1-1, with a possible D match to TRBD1 (5 bases). The length of the CDR3 is 15 residues. Germline CDR1 is KGHSH and CDR2 is LQKENI. V lost 5 bases, J lost 4 bases, and 17 bases lay in between. The CDR3 DNA is TGTGCCAGCTCATTAATAGGGGCGGAGGCCACTGAAGCTTTCTTT. It codes for CASSLIGAEATEAFF.

This chain joins TRBV10-3 and TRBJ2-7; 10 positions agree with TRBD2. The V gene's germline CDR1 is ENHRY and CDR2 SYGVKD. The CDR3 covers 14 residues. The trim removed 6 bases at V and 7 bases at J, leaving 9 bases unmatched. CDR3 sequence: CAIRDLAGAGEQYF. The CDR3 region has the DNA TGTGCCATCAGAGACCTAGCGGGAGCAGGGGAGCAGTACTTC.

V gene TRBV7-9 combines with J gene TRBJ2-3; D gene uncertain. Germline CDR1 is SEHNR and CDR2 is FQNEAQ (reference sequence). Trimming shortened V by 5 bases and J by 6 bases, and 18 bases separated the two germline ends. This CDR3 region has 15 residues. CDR3 sequence reads: CASSPLQTFTDTQYF. The CDR3, as DNA: TGTGCCAGCAGCCCACTCCAAACCTTCACGGATACGCAGTATTTT.

This chain joins TRBV9 and TRBJ1-3, with 7 nucleotides matching TRBD1. This CDR3 has 15 amino acids. Trimming took 4 bases from V and 0 from J; bases not matched to a gene: 4. The germline V gene encodes CDR1 SGDLS and CDR2 YYNGEE. The CDR3, as DNA: TGTGCCAGCAGCAGGGGACAGCTCTCTGGAAACACCATATATTTT. As protein: CASSRGQLSGNTIYF.

This clone was counted only a few times. The rearrangement uses TRBV27 and TRBJ1-2, with D possibly matching TRBD1 (6 bases). V lost 3 bases to trimming and J lost 4 bases, with 9 bases between them. This CDR3 has 13 amino acids. The germline V gene has CDR1 MNHEY and CDR2 SMNVEV (reference sequence). DNA for the CDR3: TGTGCCAGCAGTTTCCAGGGGAGCTATGGCTACACCTTC. Its translation: CASSFQGSYGYTF.

The chain recombines TRBV29-1 with TRBJ2-5; TRBD2 agrees at 7 bases. The V gene's germline CDR1 is SQVTM and CDR2 ANQGSEA. The CDR3 length is 16 residues. The V gene end was trimmed by 4 bases and the J gene end by 4 bases; junction bases not matched to a gene: 15. CDR3 nucleotides: TGCAGCGTTGGGGGGGAGGGATCAGGGCGAGGAGAGACCCAGTACTTC. Translating it yields CSVGGEGSGRGETQYF.

Only one count was recorded for this clone. The chain recombines TRBV29-1 with TRBJ2-6, with TRBD1 matching over 9 bases. The germline V gene has CDR1 SQVTM and CDR2 ANQGSEA. V lost 4 bases, J lost 2 bases, and 0 bases stayed unmatched. This CDR3 comprises 14 residues. The CDR3 nucleotides read TGCAGCGTTGGGGACAGGGCTGGGGCCAACGTCCTGACTTTC. Translating it yields CSVGDRAGANVLTF.

The chain recombines TRBV15 with TRBJ2-7; D call uncertain. The CDR3 has 13 residues. Germline lookup yields CDR1 LNHNV and CDR2 YYDKDF (reference sequence). Deletions cut 0 bases from V and 6 bases from J, with 9 bases between. The DNA for the CDR3 is TGTGCCACCAGCAGAGATAAAACGGGCGAGCAGTACTTC. This gives the protein CATSRDKTGEQYF.

The genes are TRBV5-6 and TRBJ2-7; 12 nucleotides agree with TRBD2. The CDR3 extends over 19 amino acids. The V gene end was trimmed by 3 bases and the J gene end by 0 bases; junction bases not matched to a gene: 13. From germline, CDR1 is SGHDT and CDR2 YYEEEE. CDR3 loop: CASSYRGLAGSRNSYEQYF. The DNA for the CDR3 is TGTGCCAGCAGCTATCGAGGACTAGCGGGGAGCCGCAACTCCTACGAGCAGTACTTC.

This chain uses TRBV27 with TRBJ1-5; TRBD1 matches 10 bases. Germline CDR1 is MNHEY and CDR2 is SMNVEV (reference sequence). The V and J ends lost 5 bases and 7 bases, in that order; junction bases with no gene match: 14. The length of the CDR3 is 17 residues. This CDR3 reads CASSPLSGTGERQPQHF. The CDR3 nucleotides are TGTGCCAGCAGTCCCCTCTCCGGGACAGGGGAGAGGCAGCCCCAGCATTTT.

J is TRBJ2-6 and V is TRBV19; 9 positions agree with TRBD1. The CDR3 loop spans 18 amino acids. The trim removed 5 bases at V and 4 bases at J, leaving 12 bases unmatched. Germline CDR1 reads LNHDA; CDR2 reads SQIVND (reference sequence). CDR3 in DNA: TGTGCCAGTAGTTGGTTGGGGACAGGGTCGTCAGGGGCCAACGTCCTGACTTTC. Translating it yields CASSWLGTGSSGANVLTF.

Written as DNA, the CDR3 is TGCGCCAGCAGCCAGGGCATCTCTGGGGCCAACGTCCTGACTTTC. This codes for CASSQGISGANVLTF. The chain is built from TRBV4-1 and TRBJ2-6; D is ambiguous. Per the germline V gene, CDR1 is MGHRA and CDR2 is YSYEKL. CDR3 length equals 15 residues. Between the trimmed V and J ends, which lost 3 bases and 0 bases, there was a span of 6 bases.

The chain couples TRBV6-5 to TRBJ1-5; D is uncertain. Germline V lookup: CDR1 MNHEY, CDR2 SVGAGI. There are 12 residues in the CDR3. Trimming pared 6 bases from V and 5 bases from J, leaving 8 bases between. CDR3 in DNA: TGTGCCAGCAGGACCTTCGATCAGCCCCAGCATTTT. Its protein product is CASRTFDQPQHF.

The chain uses TRBV28 and TRBJ1-1, with 7 nucleotides matching TRBD1. V lost 6 bases to trimming and J lost 4 bases; unmatched junction nucleotides: 8. Germline V CDR1 and CDR2: MDHEN, SYDVKM. CDR3 length: 14 amino acids. CDR3 nucleotides: TGTGCCAGCAGCCGACAGGGTGTGAGCACTGAAGCTTTCTTT. Translating gives CASSRQGVSTEAFF. The full variable domain, in which reference TRBV28 and TRBJ1-1 provide the parts outside the CDR3, is DVKVTQSSRYLVKRTGEKVFLECVQDMDHENMFWYRQDPGLGLRLIYFSYDVKMKEKGDIPEGYSVSREKKERFSLILESASTNQTSMYLCASSRQGVSTEAFFGQGTRLTVV.

The chain is built from TRBV18 and TRBJ1-1; D uncertain. Germline CDR1 KGHSH, CDR2 LQKENI. This CDR3 has 14 residues. Trimming stripped 3 bases from V and 2 bases from J, with 10 bases between. CDR3 nucleotide sequence: TGTGCCAGCTCACCGCGGGTCATTAACACTGAAGCTTTCTTT. Amino acid sequence: CASSPRVINTEAFF. The full variable domain, with the rest looked up from reference TRBV18 and TRBJ1-1, is NAGVMQNPRHLVRRRGQEARLRCSPMKGHSHVYWYRQLPEEGLKFMVYLQKENIIDESGMPKERFSAEFPKEGPSILRIQQVVRGDSAAYFCASSPRVINTEAFFGQGTRLTVV.